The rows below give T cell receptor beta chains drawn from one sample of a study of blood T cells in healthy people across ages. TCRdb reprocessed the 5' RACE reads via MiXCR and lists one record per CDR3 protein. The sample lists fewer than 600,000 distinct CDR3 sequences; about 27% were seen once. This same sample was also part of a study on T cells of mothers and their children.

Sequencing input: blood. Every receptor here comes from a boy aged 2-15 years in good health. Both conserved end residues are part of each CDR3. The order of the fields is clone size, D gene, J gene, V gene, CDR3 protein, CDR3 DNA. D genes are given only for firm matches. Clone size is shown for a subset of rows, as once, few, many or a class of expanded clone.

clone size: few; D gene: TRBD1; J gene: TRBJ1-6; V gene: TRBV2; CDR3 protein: CASRGRTGDSPLHF; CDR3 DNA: TGTGCCAGCAGGGGCCGGACAGGGGACTCACCCCTCCACTTT
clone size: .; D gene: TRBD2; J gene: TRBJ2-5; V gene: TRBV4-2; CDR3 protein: CASSQGSLAGLETQYF; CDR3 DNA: TGTGCCAGCAGCCAAGGATCACTAGCGGGGCTCGAGACCCAGTACTTC
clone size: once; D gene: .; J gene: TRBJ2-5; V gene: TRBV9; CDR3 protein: CASSVAIRGYQETQYF; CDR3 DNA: TGTGCCAGCAGCGTAGCCATCAGGGGATACCAAGAGACCCAGTACTTC
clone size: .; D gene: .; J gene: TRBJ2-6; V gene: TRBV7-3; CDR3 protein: CASSYYQGSGANVLTF; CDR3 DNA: TGTGCCAGCAGCTACTATCAGGGCTCTGGGGCCAACGTCCTGACTTTC
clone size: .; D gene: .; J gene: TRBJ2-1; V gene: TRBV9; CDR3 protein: CASSRSDSSYNEQFF; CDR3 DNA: TGTGCCAGCAGCCGTAGCGATAGCTCCTACAATGAGCAGTTCTTC
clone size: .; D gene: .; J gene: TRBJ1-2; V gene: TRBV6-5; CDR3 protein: CASSYSWGAILGYTF; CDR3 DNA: TGTGCCAGCAGTTACTCGTGGGGGGCCATATTAGGCTACACCTTC
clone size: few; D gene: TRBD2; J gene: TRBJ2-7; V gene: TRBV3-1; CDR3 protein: CASSQEASGSYEQYF; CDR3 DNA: TGTGCCAGCAGCCAAGAGGCTAGCGGTTCCTACGAGCAGTACTTC
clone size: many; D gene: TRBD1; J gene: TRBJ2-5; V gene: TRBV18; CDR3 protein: CASSPGQVQETQYF; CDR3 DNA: TGTGCCAGCTCACCAGGACAGGTCCAAGAGACCCAGTACTTC
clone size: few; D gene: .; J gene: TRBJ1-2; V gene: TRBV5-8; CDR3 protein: CASILGLAETWNYGYTF; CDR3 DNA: TGTGCCAGCATCCTAGGCCTGGCGGAAACGTGGAACTATGGCTACACCTTC
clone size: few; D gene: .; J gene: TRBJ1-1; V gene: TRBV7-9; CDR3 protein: CASGLTENTEAFF; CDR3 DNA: TGTGCCAGCGGCCTGACAGAGAACACTGAAGCTTTCTTT
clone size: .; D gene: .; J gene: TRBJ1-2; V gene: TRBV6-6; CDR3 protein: CASSYEGAGGYTF; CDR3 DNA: TGTGCCAGCAGTTACGAAGGGGCGGGTGGCTACACCTTC
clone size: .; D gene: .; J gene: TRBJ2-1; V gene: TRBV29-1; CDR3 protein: CSSQVPDYNEQFF; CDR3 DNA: TGCAGCTCCCAGGTACCGGACTACAATGAGCAGTTCTTC
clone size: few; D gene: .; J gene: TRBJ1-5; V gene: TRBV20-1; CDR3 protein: CSASRETYSNQPQHF; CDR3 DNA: TGCAGTGCTAGTCGGGAAACTTATAGCAATCAGCCCCAGCATTTT
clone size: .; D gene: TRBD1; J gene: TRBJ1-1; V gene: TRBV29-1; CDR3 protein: CSVARTGNTEAFF; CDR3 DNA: TGCAGCGTTGCGAGGACAGGTAACACTGAAGCTTTCTTT
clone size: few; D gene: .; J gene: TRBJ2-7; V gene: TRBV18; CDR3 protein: CASSPPGLYEQYF; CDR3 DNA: TGTGCCAGCTCACCCCCGGGATTGTACGAGCAGTACTTC
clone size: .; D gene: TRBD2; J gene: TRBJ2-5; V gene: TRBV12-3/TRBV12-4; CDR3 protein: CASMGLAEETQYF; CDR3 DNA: TGTGCCAGCATGGGGCTAGCGGAAGAGACCCAGTACTTC
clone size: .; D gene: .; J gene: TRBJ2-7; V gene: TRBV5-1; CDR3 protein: CASSLDLEASYEQYF; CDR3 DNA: TGCGCCAGCAGCTTGGACTTGGAGGCTTCCTACGAGCAGTACTTC
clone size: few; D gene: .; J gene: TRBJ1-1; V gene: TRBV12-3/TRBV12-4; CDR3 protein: CASSFNRENEAFF; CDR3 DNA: TGTGCCAGCAGTTTTAACAGGGAAAATGAAGCTTTCTTT
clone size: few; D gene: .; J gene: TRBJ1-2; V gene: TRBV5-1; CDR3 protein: CASSLSVGRSIPFDPYGYTF; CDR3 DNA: TGCGCCAGCAGCTTATCGGTTGGGAGGTCGATTCCCTTCGATCCCTATGGCTACACCTTC
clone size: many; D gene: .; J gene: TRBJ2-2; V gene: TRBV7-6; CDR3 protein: CASSLGVADNTGELFF; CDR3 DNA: TGTGCCAGCAGCCTAGGCGTAGCGGACAACACCGGGGAGCTGTTTTTT
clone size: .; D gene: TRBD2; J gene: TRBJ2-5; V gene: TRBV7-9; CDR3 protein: CASSQTSGISETQYF; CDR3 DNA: TGTGCCAGCAGCCAGACTAGCGGGATTTCCGAGACCCAGTACTTC
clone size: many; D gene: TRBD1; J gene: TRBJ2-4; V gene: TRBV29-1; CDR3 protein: CSARDREDIQYF; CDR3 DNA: TGCAGCGCCAGGGACAGGGAGGACATTCAGTACTTC
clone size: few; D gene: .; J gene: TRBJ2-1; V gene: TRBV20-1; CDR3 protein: CSARDWGAGSYNEQFF; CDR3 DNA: TGCAGTGCTAGAGATTGGGGGGCAGGGTCTTACAATGAGCAGTTCTTC
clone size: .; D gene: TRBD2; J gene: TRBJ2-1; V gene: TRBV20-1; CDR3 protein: CSARSGTSGDNEQFF; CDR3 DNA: TGCAGTGCCCGCTCCGGGACTAGCGGGGACAATGAGCAGTTCTTC
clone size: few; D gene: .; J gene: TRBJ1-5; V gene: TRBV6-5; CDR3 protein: CASSSRINQPQHF; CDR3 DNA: TGTGCCAGCAGTTCCCGGATCAATCAGCCCCAGCATTTT
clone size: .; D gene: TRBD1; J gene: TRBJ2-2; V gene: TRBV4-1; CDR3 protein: CASSQAGTGATGELFF; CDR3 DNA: TGCGCCAGCAGCCAAGCCGGGACAGGGGCGACCGGGGAGCTGTTTTTT
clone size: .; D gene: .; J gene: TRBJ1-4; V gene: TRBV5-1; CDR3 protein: CASSLDRNNEKLFF; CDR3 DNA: TGCGCCAGCAGCTTGGACCGAAATAATGAAAAACTGTTTTTT
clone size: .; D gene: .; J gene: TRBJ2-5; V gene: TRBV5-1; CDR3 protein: CASSPIMGGETQYF; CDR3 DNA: TGCGCCAGCAGCCCAATTATGGGGGGAGAGACCCAGTACTTC
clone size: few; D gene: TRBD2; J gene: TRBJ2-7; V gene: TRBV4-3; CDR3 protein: CASSQDPAGNYEQYF; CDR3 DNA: TGCGCCAGCAGCCAAGATCCAGCGGGGAACTACGAGCAGTACTTC
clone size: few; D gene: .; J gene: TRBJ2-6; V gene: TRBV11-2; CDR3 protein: CASSLTGTNSGANVLTF; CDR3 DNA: TGTGCCAGCAGCTTAACAGGGACAAACTCTGGGGCCAACGTCCTGACTTTC
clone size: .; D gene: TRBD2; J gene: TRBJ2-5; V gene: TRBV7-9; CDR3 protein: CASRNPTSGETQYF; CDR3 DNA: TGTGCCAGCAGGAACCCCACTAGCGGGGAGACCCAGTACTTC
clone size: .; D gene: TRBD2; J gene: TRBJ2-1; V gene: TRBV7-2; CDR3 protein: CASSPLAGGQYEQFF; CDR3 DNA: TGTGCCAGCAGCCCCCTAGCGGGAGGGCAGTATGAGCAGTTCTTC
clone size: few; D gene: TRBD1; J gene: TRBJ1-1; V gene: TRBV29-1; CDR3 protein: CSVEVTGGVTEAFF; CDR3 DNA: TGCAGCGTTGAAGTAACAGGGGGCGTAACTGAAGCTTTCTTT
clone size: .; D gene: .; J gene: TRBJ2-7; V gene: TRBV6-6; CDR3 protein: CASSPRRTVLFEQYF; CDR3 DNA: TGTGCCAGCAGTCCAAGACGAACCGTCCTTTTCGAGCAGTACTTC
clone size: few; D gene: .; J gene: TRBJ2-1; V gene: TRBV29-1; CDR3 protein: CSDQGVASSYNEQFF; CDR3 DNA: TGCAGCGATCAAGGGGTGGCGAGCTCCTACAATGAGCAGTTCTTC
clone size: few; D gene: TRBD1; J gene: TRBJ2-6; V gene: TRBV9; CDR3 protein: CASSVDLRDRGFSFPSGANVLTF; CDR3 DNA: TGTGCCAGCAGCGTAGACCTCCGGGACAGGGGATTTTCGTTCCCCTCTGGGGCCAACGTCCTGACTTTC
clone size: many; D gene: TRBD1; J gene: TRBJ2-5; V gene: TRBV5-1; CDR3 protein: CASSLPGQGAETQYF; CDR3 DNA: TGCGCCAGCAGCTTGCCCGGACAGGGGGCAGAGACCCAGTACTTC
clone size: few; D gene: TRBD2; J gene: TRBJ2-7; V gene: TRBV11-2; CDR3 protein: CASSFPGLAVSEQYF; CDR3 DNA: TGTGCCAGCAGCTTCCCGGGACTAGCGGTTTCCGAGCAGTACTTC
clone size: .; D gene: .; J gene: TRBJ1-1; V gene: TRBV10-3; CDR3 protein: CAISEGRLHTEAFF; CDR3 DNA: TGTGCCATCAGTGAAGGACGGCTGCACACTGAAGCTTTCTTT
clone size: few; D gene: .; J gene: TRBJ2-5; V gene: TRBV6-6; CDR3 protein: CASSYSPSYVGKTQYF; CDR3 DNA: TGTGCCAGCAGTTACTCCCCCTCTTACGTAGGGAAGACCCAGTACTTC
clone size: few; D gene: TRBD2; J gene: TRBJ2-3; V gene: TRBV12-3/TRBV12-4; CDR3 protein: CASKGKGGLADYTDTQYF; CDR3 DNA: TGTGCCAGCAAAGGGAAGGGGGGACTAGCGGATTACACAGATACGCAGTATTTT
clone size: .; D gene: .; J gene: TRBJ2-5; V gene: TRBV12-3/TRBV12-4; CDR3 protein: CASSLTKETQYF; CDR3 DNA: TGTGCCAGCAGTTTAACTAAAGAGACCCAGTACTTC
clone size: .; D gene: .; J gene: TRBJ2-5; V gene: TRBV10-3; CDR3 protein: CAISESGRKQETQYF; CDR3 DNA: TGTGCCATCAGTGAGTCGGGCAGAAAGCAAGAGACCCAGTACTTC
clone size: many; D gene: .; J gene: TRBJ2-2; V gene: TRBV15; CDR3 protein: CATSTGRSNTGELFF; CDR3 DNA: TGTGCCACCAGCACAGGCAGGTCGAACACCGGGGAGCTGTTTTTT
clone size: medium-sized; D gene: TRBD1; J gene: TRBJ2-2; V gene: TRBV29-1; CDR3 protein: CSVYTGATGELFF; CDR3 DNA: TGCAGCGTATACACAGGGGCCACCGGGGAGCTGTTTTTT
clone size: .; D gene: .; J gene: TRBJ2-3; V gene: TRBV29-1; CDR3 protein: CSVYPTGRGTDTQYF; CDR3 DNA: TGCAGCGTTTACCCGACAGGGAGGGGCACAGATACGCAGTATTTT
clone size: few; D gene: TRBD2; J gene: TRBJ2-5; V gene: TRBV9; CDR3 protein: CASSVGGSWEGTQYF; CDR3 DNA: TGTGCCAGCAGCGTAGGGGGGTCGTGGGAGGGGACCCAGTACTTC
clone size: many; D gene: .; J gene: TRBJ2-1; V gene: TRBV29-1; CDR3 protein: CSVLIGFSYNEQFF; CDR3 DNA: TGCAGCGTTTTAATCGGCTTCTCCTACAATGAGCAGTTCTTC
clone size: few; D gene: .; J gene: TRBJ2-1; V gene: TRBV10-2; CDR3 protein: CASSDLVSLRLDEQFF; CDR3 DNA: TGCGCCAGCAGTGATTTAGTTAGCCTACGCCTCGATGAGCAGTTCTTC
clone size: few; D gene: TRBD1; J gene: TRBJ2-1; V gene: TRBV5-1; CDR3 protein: CASTTGTGPYNEQFF; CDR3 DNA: TGCGCCAGCACGACCGGGACAGGCCCTTACAATGAGCAGTTCTTC